Each of the 27 T cell receptor beta chains below was sequenced from the same sample in a study of blood T cell repertoires in COVID-19. Generated by immunoSEQ multiplex PCR, the TCRdb table keeps only in-frame clones and is missing some. The profile shows roughly 240,000 clones, around nine tenths of them singletons. The sequencing input was peripheral blood. The receptors here all came from a woman aged 55-70 years who had recovered from COVID-19.

This clone came up once. The CDR3 DNA sequence: TGTGCCAGCAGCGAACAGGGTCGTGAGCAGTTCTTC. It is translated as CASSEQGREQFF. The genes are TRBV5-4 and TRBJ2-1; TRBD1 is a possible D gene (6 bases). The CDR3 is made up of 12 amino acids. The V end was cut by 4 bases, the J end by 9 bases, with 11 bases between. CDR1 is SGHNT and CDR2 is YYREEE in the germline V gene (reference sequence).

The chain couples TRBV5-1 to TRBJ1-6; D not resolved. V was trimmed by 6 bases and J by 9 bases, leaving 19 bases between them. The CDR3 contains 15 residues. Germline CDR1 SGHRS, CDR2 YFSETQ. CDR3 bases: TGCGCCAGCACCCTCTCCCGGGATACGGGTTCACCCCTCCACTTT. It specifies CASTLSRDTGSPLHF. Filled out from reference TRBV5-1 and TRBJ1-6, the complete variable domain reads KAGVTQTPRYLIKTRGQQVTLSCSPISGHRSVSWYQQTPGQGLQFLFEYFSETQRNKGNFPGRFSGRQFSNSRSEMNVSTLELGDSALYLCASTLSRDTGSPLHFGNGTRLTVT.

The chain carries TRBV6-5 and TRBJ2-3; no firm D call. Germline lookup yields CDR1 MNHEY and CDR2 SVGAGI. The CDR3 is 12 amino acids. Deletions cut 6 bases from V and 2 bases from J, with 6 bases between. CDR3 DNA: TGTGCCAGCAGATCAGTCACAGATACGCAGTATTTT. It codes for CASRSVTDTQYF.

This sequence joins TRBV3-1 (or the pseudogene TRBV3-2) and TRBJ2-2, with D hard to call. The CDR3 covers 13 residues. Trimming took off 2 bases at V and 3 bases at J, with 4 bases between the two ends. Germline V gene data show CDR1 as LGHDT and CDR2 as YNNKEL (reference sequence). The CDR3 DNA reads as TGTGCCAGCAGCCAATCCGACACCGGGGAGCTGTTTTTT. Amino acid sequence: CASSQSDTGELFF.

The V and J genes are TRBV19 and TRBJ1-3; possibly TRBD1 for D (5 bases). The germline V gene encodes CDR1 LNHDA and CDR2 SQIVND (reference sequence). Between the trimmed V and J ends, which lost 6 bases and 1 base, there was a span of 10 bases. The length of the CDR3 is 14 residues. CDR3 nucleotide sequence: TGTGCCAGTAGCCCCAGGGTTTCTGGAAACACCATATATTTT. This translates into CASSPRVSGNTIYF.

The table lists this clone with a count of one. This sequence joins TRBV5-4 and TRBJ2-3, with D maybe TRBD2 (6 bases). Germline CDR1 and CDR2: SGHNT and YYREEE (reference sequence). Trimming removed 0 bases at V and 1 base at J, with 9 bases between. The CDR3 runs to 15 residues. CDR3 in DNA: TGTGCCAGCAGCTTGGCCGGGGGTGGCACAGATACGCAGTATTTT. Translation gives CASSLAGGGTDTQYF.

The gene calls are TRBV4-2 and TRBJ2-4; no definite D call. V shed 1 base and J shed 5 bases, with 12 bases lying between them. The CDR3 has 15 amino acids. CDR1 LGHNA and CDR2 YNFKEQ come from the germline V gene. The CDR3 DNA reads as TGTGCCAGCAGCCAAGTTTCTGGAGAGGAAAACATTCAGTACTTC. It translates to CASSQVSGEENIQYF.

J is TRBJ2-3 and V is TRBV6-2 or TRBV6-3; 8 bases align to TRBD1. Germline CDR1 is MNHEY and CDR2 is SVGEGT. The CDR3 has 15 residues. Losses at the gene ends were 2 bases for V and 3 bases for J; bases not matched to a gene: 4. The CDR3 DNA reads TGTGCCAGCAGTTACCCAGGACAGGGAACAGATACGCAGTATTTT. Its translation is CASSYPGQGTDTQYF.

This chain joins TRBV3-1 (or the pseudogene TRBV3-2) and TRBJ2-3; D perhaps matches TRBD1 (5 bases). Trimming pared 8 bases from V and 6 bases from J, leaving 15 bases between. CDR3 length equals 13 residues. Per germline, CDR1 LGHDT and CDR2 YNNKEL (reference sequence). CDR3 DNA sequence: TGTGCCAGCGGGTGGGTTGGGGCCGATACGCAGTATTTT. This translates into CASGWVGADTQYF.

V and J are TRBV7-9 and TRBJ2-2; TRBD2 is a possible D gene (5 bases). The CDR3 runs to 17 residues. Germline V gene lookup returns CDR1 SEHNR and CDR2 FQNEAQ (reference sequence). V lost 4 bases, J lost 2 bases, and 17 bases lay in between. In DNA form, the CDR3 reads TGTGCCAGCAGCTCCCTCCTTAGGGAGAGCAACACCGGGGAGCTGTTTTTT. This encodes CASSSLLRESNTGELFF.

The chain joins TRBV7-3 to TRBJ1-1; 10 nucleotides agree with TRBD1. Germline CDR1 reads SGHTA; CDR2 reads FQGTGA. CDR3 length equals 15 residues. Trimming cost V 0 bases and J 7 bases; bases outside gene matches: 5. The CDR3 spells CASSLTGTGAFEAFF. In DNA form, the CDR3 reads TGTGCCAGCAGCTTAACGGGGACAGGGGCTTTTGAAGCTTTCTTT.

V and J are TRBV5-8 and TRBJ2-2; TRBD2 is a possible D gene (6 bases). CDR1 SGHTS and CDR2 YDEGEE come from the germline V gene. This CDR3 spans 15 amino acids. The germline V and J ends were trimmed by 4 bases and 3 bases, with 13 bases remaining between them. The CDR3 coding sequence is TGTGCCAGCAGCCGGAGGGAAGGACACACCGGGGAGCTGTTTTTT. Protein sequence: CASSRREGHTGELFF.

The chain recombines TRBV5-1 with TRBJ2-7; the match to TRBD2 covers 8 bases. The CDR3 extends over 17 amino acids. CDR1 and CDR2 from the germline V gene are SGHRS and YFSETQ. The ends lost 0 bases at V and 0 bases at J; junction bases unmatched: 8. The CDR3 sequence: CASSLGPRGGSSYEQYF. In DNA, the CDR3 is TGCGCCAGCAGCTTGGGTCCACGGGGGGGCAGCTCCTACGAGCAGTACTTC. Using reference TRBV5-1 and TRBJ2-7 for the parts outside the CDR3, the full variable domain is KAGVTQTPRYLIKTRGQQVTLSCSPISGHRSVSWYQQTPGQGLQFLFEYFSETQRNKGNFPGRFSGRQFSNSRSEMNVSTLELGDSALYLCASSLGPRGGSSYEQYFGPGTRLTVT.

The chain combines TRBV28 with TRBJ1-2; D perhaps matches TRBD1 (6 bases). The V gene lost 6 bases and the J gene lost 4 bases, with 9 bases spanning the gap. Germline V gene lookup returns CDR1 MDHEN and CDR2 SYDVKM. The CDR3 has 12 residues. In DNA form, the CDR3 reads TGTGCCAGCAGGGGACATCCCTATGGCTACACCTTC. This translates into CASRGHPYGYTF.

This clone was recorded many times. V gene TRBV28 combines with J gene TRBJ1-6, with 7 bases lining up with TRBD1. This CDR3 region has 14 residues. J lost 4 bases, V lost 4 bases, and 1 base had no gene match. Germline V CDR1 and CDR2: MDHEN, SYDVKM. This chain's CDR3 is CASSSTGYNSPLHF. The CDR3 DNA sequence: TGTGCCAGCAGTTCGACAGGGTATAATTCACCCCTCCACTTT.

The genes are TRBV6-5 and TRBJ2-1, with 8 bases fitting TRBD1. The J segment lost 6 bases and the V segment lost 6 bases, leaving 4 bases of the junction unmatched. Germline-derived CDR1 and CDR2 are MNHEY and SVGAGI. This CDR3 region has 13 residues. CDR3 coding DNA: TGTGCCAGCAGGCAAGACAGGGGCAATGAGCAGTTCTTC. Amino acid sequence: CASRQDRGNEQFF.

As concerns this clone: The junction does not match germline at one end; this may be a read error. This chain connects TRBV19 to TRBJ1-4, with TRBD1 as a possible D gene (6 bases). Germline V gives CDR1 LNHDA, CDR2 SQIVND (reference sequence). The CDR3 contains 11 residues. The DNA of the CDR3 is TGTGCCAGTAACTTCCCGGGACAAACGGTTTTT. Translating it yields CASNFPGQTVF.

The chain is built from TRBV27 and TRBJ2-6, with D possibly being TRBD2 (5 bases). In germline, CDR1 is MNHEY, CDR2 SMNVEV (reference sequence). The length of the CDR3 is 16 residues. Trimming shortened V by 5 bases and J by 4 bases, and 15 bases separated the two germline ends. The CDR3 bases are TGTGCCAGCAGTCGGACCGCGGGCTGGGGGGCCAACGTCCTGACTTTC. Translating it yields CASSRTAGWGANVLTF. The whole variable domain, filled in from reference TRBV27 and TRBJ2-6, reads EAQVTQNPRYLITVTGKKLTVTCSQNMNHEYMSWYRQDPGLGLRQIYYSMNVEVTDKGDVPEGYKVSRKEKRNFPLILESPSPNQTSLYFCASSRTAGWGANVLTFGAGSRLTVL.

This clone was seen a single time. The genes are TRBV5-6 and TRBJ1-1; TRBD1 agrees at 7 bases. The V segment lost 1 base and the J segment 3 bases; nucleotides outside the gene matches: 6. Germline values: CDR1 SGHDT, CDR2 YYEEEE. The CDR3 sequence is 15 residues long. CDR3 bases: TGTGCCAGCAGCTTGATCGGGACAGTAGACACTGAAGCTTTCTTT. Its translation is CASSLIGTVDTEAFF.

The chain combines TRBV9 with TRBJ1-1, with D tentatively TRBD1 (5 bases). Between the trimmed V and J ends, which lost 1 base and 5 bases, there was a span of 24 bases. The germline V gene has CDR1 SGDLS and CDR2 YYNGEE. This CDR3 has 18 residues. This CDR3 is CASSVNLGGLGAVTEAFF. CDR3 nucleotides: TGTGCCAGCAGCGTAAACCTTGGTGGGCTAGGGGCTGTAACTGAAGCTTTCTTT.

V and J are TRBV11-2 and TRBJ2-7, with a possible D match to TRBD2 (6 bases). CDR3 length: 15 amino acids. Trimming cost V 1 base and J 2 bases, with 12 bases left between them. CDR1 SGHAT and CDR2 FQNNGV come from the germline V gene. CDR3 sequence: CASSLARGRTYEQYF. The CDR3 DNA reads TGTGCCAGCAGCTTAGCTCGGGGGAGGACCTACGAGCAGTACTTC. Based on the CDR3 plus reference TRBV11-2 and TRBJ2-7, the full variable domain is EAGVAQSPRYKIIEKRQSVAFWCNPISGHATLYWYQQILGQGPKLLIQFQNNGVVDDSQLPKDRFSAERLKGVDSTLKIQPAKLEDSAVYLCASSLARGRTYEQYFGPGTRLTVT.

In its sample, this clone was seen a few times. The chain employs TRBV7-2 and TRBJ2-5; D perhaps matches TRBD2 (7 bases). Between the trimmed V and J ends, which lost 2 bases and 3 bases, there was a span of 16 bases. The CDR3 sequence is 16 residues long. CDR1 is SGHTA, CDR2 FQGNSA, per germline. The CDR3 loop reads CASSLSAGAGEETQYF. As DNA, the CDR3 is TGTGCCAGCAGCTTAAGTGCGGGGGCCGGGGAAGAGACCCAGTACTTC.

This rearrangement joins TRBV29-1 to TRBJ2-7; no clear D. The CDR3 runs to 12 residues. CDR1 and CDR2 from the germline V gene are SQVTM and ANQGSEA. V shed 5 bases and J shed 1 base, with 9 bases lying between them. This CDR3 is CSVRTISYEQYF. CDR3 in DNA: TGCAGCGTTCGCACAATTTCCTACGAGCAGTACTTC.

This sequence joins TRBV3-1 (or the pseudogene TRBV3-2) and TRBJ2-3, with D perhaps matching TRBD1 (5 bases). Germline CDR1 LGHDT, CDR2 YNNKEL (reference sequence). Trimming took off 1 base at V and 4 bases at J, with 12 bases between the two ends. The CDR3 loop spans 15 amino acids. The DNA of the CDR3 is TGTGCCAGCAGCCAAGTCATAGGGGTCGCAGATACGCAGTATTTT. It is translated as CASSQVIGVADTQYF.

The chain carries TRBV28 and TRBJ1-5; 8 bases fit TRBD1. With V trimmed by 5 bases and J by 6 bases, 9 bases remained unmatched. This CDR3 has 15 residues. Germline values: CDR1 MDHEN, CDR2 SYDVKM. This CDR3 is CASSPRQGFSQPQHF. The DNA for the CDR3 is TGTGCCAGCAGTCCGCGACAGGGGTTTAGTCAGCCCCAGCATTTT.

This clone was seen just once. The rearrangement links TRBV11-2 to TRBJ2-4, with D possibly TRBD2 on 6 matching bases. The CDR3 totals 14 residues. Per the germline V gene, CDR1 is SGHAT and CDR2 is FQNNGV. The V gene lost 5 bases and the J gene lost 6 bases, with 14 bases spanning the gap. The CDR3 DNA reads as TGTGCCAGCAGCCGGGGCAGGGAGGTAAACATTCAGTACTTC. Amino acid sequence: CASSRGREVNIQYF.

V usage is TRBV28 and J usage is TRBJ1-2; D unclear. This CDR3 is 11 amino acids long. CDR1 is MDHEN and CDR2 is SYDVKM in the germline V gene. Deletions cut 5 bases from V and 7 bases from J, with 8 bases between. The CDR3 protein is CASSRAGGYTF. CDR3 nucleotide sequence: TGTGCCAGCAGTCGAGCAGGTGGCTACACCTTC.